This TCR beta chain appears in the sequencing data of a study of blood T cell repertoires in COVID-19. The study recruited people aged roughly 18 to 95 years across 20 to 30 US areas. This CDR3 has 14 residues. Per the germline V gene, CDR1 is SEHNR and CDR2 is FQNEAQ (reference sequence). The ends lost 9 bases at V and 4 bases at J; junction bases unmatched: 12. Sequencing was performed with immunoSEQ multiplex PCR; in TCRdb, only in-frame clones are kept and a portion is missing. The sample contains fewer than 250,000 clones, about 87% of which appear only once. The origin of this receptor is a woman in her thirties who had been exposed to COVID-19. This rearrangement joins TRBV7-9 to TRBJ2-7; 7 bases are shared with TRBD1. The sequenced sample was PBMCs or T cells enriched from blood (not recorded which). CDR3 sequence (DNA): TGTGCCAGTAAAACCGTCGACAGGGTGTACGAGCAGTACTTC. Protein sequence: CASKTVDRVYEQYF.